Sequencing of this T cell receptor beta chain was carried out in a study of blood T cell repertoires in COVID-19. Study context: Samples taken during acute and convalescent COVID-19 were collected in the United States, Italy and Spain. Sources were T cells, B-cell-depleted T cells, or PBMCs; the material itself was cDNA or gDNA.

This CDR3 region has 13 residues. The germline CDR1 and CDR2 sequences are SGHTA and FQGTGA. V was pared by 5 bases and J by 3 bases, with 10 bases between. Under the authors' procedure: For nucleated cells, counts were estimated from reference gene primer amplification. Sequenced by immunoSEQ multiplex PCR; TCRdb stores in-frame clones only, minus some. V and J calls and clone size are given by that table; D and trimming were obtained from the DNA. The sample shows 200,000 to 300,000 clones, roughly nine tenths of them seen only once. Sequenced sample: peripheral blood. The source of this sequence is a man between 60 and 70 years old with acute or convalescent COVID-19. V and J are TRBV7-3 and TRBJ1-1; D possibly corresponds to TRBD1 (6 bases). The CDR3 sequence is CASSTSGDTEAFF. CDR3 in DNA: TGTGCCAGCAGCACCTCAGGGGACACTGAAGCTTTCTTT.